This T cell receptor (beta chain) is drawn from a study of identical twins. Findings of the study overall: Findings depended on cross-sectional statistics rather than tracking the same donors. Researchers caution that invariant MAIT and iNKT cells could partly confound zero-insertion analyses. There were fewer insertions in abundant cord blood beta clonotypes, but memory repertoires showed no such pattern.

Template switching supplied a universal primer site; unique molecular identifiers were carried on the cDNA. One entry per CDR3 protein, called by TCRdb with MiXCR from the 5' RACE reads. Among a few hundred thousand distinct CDR3 sequences listed, 9.6% were seen once. This clonotype was observed a handful of times. What it recognizes is unknown. Germline CDR1 is SGHDT and CDR2 is YYEEEE. There are 14 residues in the CDR3. Trimming left V 0 bases short and J 3 bases short, with 7 bases between. This same sample was also taken into another study, of yellow fever vaccine responses in identical twins.

The sample consisted of PBMCs. This chain connects TRBV5-6 to TRBJ2-1, with D perhaps matching TRBD2 (5 bases). The clonotype comes from a woman aged 18-35 years in good health. The CDR3 loop is CASSLGRNYNEQFF. The CDR3 DNA reads TGTGCCAGCAGCTTGGGGAGGAACTACAATGAGCAGTTCTTC.